The 30 T cell receptor beta chains below were found in one sample sequenced in a study of Graves' ophthalmopathy and Graves' hyperthyroidism. TCR beta CDR3 amplification used RNA transcripts. HTBI-primed first-round RT-PCR preceded second-round multiplex PCR. TCRdb re-called the multiplex PCR reads through MiXCR, storing one row per CDR3 protein. The sample carries 230,000 or so distinct CDR3 sequences, 45% recorded once. The sample comprised peripheral blood. Receptor source: an adult man with Graves' ophthalmopathy.

CDR3 protein: CASSGTHSNQPQHF. CDR3 nucleotide sequence: TGTGCCAGTAGTGGGACGCATAGCAATCAGCCCCAGCATTTT. This sequence joins TRBV19 and TRBJ1-5, with D tentatively TRBD1 (5 bases). The ends were cut back, 5 bases at V and 0 bases at J, with 8 bases in the middle. In germline, CDR1 is LNHDA, CDR2 SQIVND (reference sequence). CDR3 size: 14 residues.

The chain couples TRBV29-1 to TRBJ2-7; the D is unclear. The DNA end lines up better with TRBJ2-1; the J call may be wrong. This CDR3 is built from 11 residues. CDR1 SQVTM and CDR2 ANQGSEA come from the germline V gene. The CDR3 bases are TGCAGCGCCGAAAAATACAATGAGCAGTTCTTC. It translates to CSAEKYNEQFF.

This clonotype has only a few counts. The chain recombines TRBV5-6 with TRBJ1-2; 7 bases are a match to TRBD1. This CDR3 has 13 residues. V gave up 2 bases and J gave up 7 bases; unmatched junction bases: 5. Germline-derived CDR1 and CDR2 are SGHDT and YYEEEE. This CDR3 is CASSFRQGGGYTF. Written as DNA, the CDR3 is TGTGCCAGCAGCTTCCGACAGGGAGGTGGCTACACCTTC.

As regards this clonotype: The conserved closing phenylalanine or tryptophan is absent in this CDR3, likely reflecting a read error. This rearrangement joins TRBV7-8 to TRBJ1-1; 7 bases align to TRBD1. Germline V lookup: CDR1 SGHVS, CDR2 FQNEAQ. J was trimmed by 5 bases and V by 1 base; bases with no gene match: 7. The CDR3 runs 15 residues. The CDR3 nucleotides are TGTGCCAGCAGCTTAGACGTCAGGGGGAGGACTGAAGCTTTCCCT. It specifies CASSLDVRGRTEAFP.

The chain links TRBV10-2 to TRBJ1-5; D is unresolved. Germline V lookup: CDR1 WSHSY, CDR2 SAAADI. The CDR3 is 14 residues long. V was cut by 10 bases and J by 5 bases, with 18 bases left in between. CDR3 residues: CATQPRGGHQPQHF. Here the CDR3 DNA reads TGCGCCACCCAACCGCGGGGAGGGCATCAGCCCCAGCATTTT.

The V and J genes are TRBV24-1 and TRBJ2-2, with 7 bases fitting TRBD2. J gave up 6 bases and V 10 bases, and 13 bases lay outside the gene matches. Germline V gene data show CDR1 as KGHDR and CDR2 as SFDVKD. CDR3 length: 15 amino acids. In DNA, the CDR3 is TGTGCCACTAGACCCGGGACTAATGTTCCCGGGGAGCTGTTTTTT. Translated: CATRPGTNVPGELFF.

This clonotype has only a few counts. This chain connects TRBV7-9 to TRBJ1-6; D call uncertain. CDR3 size: 14 residues. Between the trimmed V and J ends, which lost 2 bases and 6 bases, there was a span of 8 bases. Germline V gives CDR1 SEHNR, CDR2 FQNEAQ (reference sequence). DNA of the CDR3: TGTGCCAGCAGCTTAAGTGGACCTAATTCACCCCTCCACTTT. Residues: CASSLSGPNSPLHF.

This clonotype has just a few counts. This chain uses TRBV24-1 with TRBJ1-2; TRBD1 matches at 7 bases. The V gene end was trimmed by 6 bases and the J gene end by 6 bases; junction bases not matched to a gene: 6. Germline lookup yields CDR1 KGHDR and CDR2 SFDVKD. CDR3 length: 13 amino acids. CDR3 bases: TGTGCCACCAGTCTCGGGCAGGGGGATGGCTACACCTTC. Its protein product is CATSLGQGDGYTF.

This clonotype appeared a few times. The V and J genes are TRBV14 and TRBJ1-1, with D unresolved. The CDR3 consists of 14 residues. Trimming pared 4 bases from V and 4 bases from J, leaving 13 bases between. Germline-derived CDR1 and CDR2 are SGHDN and FVKESK. The CDR3 protein is CASSPFRVVTEAFF. The CDR3 DNA reads as TGTGCCAGCAGCCCTTTCCGGGTAGTCACTGAAGCTTTCTTT.

This clonotype occurred many times. The rearrangement links TRBV29-1 to TRBJ2-5; 8 nucleotides agree with TRBD1. The CDR3 sequence is 13 residues long. With V trimmed by 5 bases and J by 0 bases, 2 bases remained unmatched. CDR1 and CDR2 (germline): SQVTM, ANQGSEA. The CDR3 coding sequence is TGCAGCGTTCCGGGACAGGACCAAGAGACCCAGTACTTC. Translation gives CSVPGQDQETQYF.

As to this clonotype: An end of the junction does not agree with germline; a read error may underlie this. V is TRBV7-2 and J is TRBJ2-7; TRBD1 aligns across 8 bases. CDR3 size: 17 residues. Germline V gene sequence: CDR1 SGHTA, CDR2 FQGNSA. The CDR3 nucleotides read TGCGCCAGCAGCCTGACATCGGACAGGGCCCCCCCCTACGAGCAGTACTTC. Its translation is CASSLTSDRAPPYEQYF.

This clonotype was seen only a few times. This chain joins TRBV7-3 and TRBJ1-2; maybe TRBD1 (5 bases). Trimming stripped 1 base from V and 8 bases from J, with 23 bases between. The CDR3 sequence is 17 residues long. Germline values: CDR1 SGHTA, CDR2 FQGTGA. The CDR3 DNA follows: TGTGCCAGCAGCTTAAACCCGGGGCAGGCCTGGATGGGAGGCTACACCTTC. Translation: CASSLNPGQAWMGGYTF.

The chain uses TRBV11-2 and TRBJ2-6; 8 bases map to TRBD1. There are 16 residues in the CDR3. In germline, CDR1 is SGHAT, CDR2 FQNNGV. The ends lost 6 bases at V and 5 bases at J; junction bases unmatched: 9. The CDR3, as DNA: TGTGCCAGCAGACCCCCTGGACAGGGTTGGGCCAACGTCCTGACTTTC. Translating it yields CASRPPGQGWANVLTF.

V usage is TRBV18 and J usage is TRBJ1-1, with TRBD1 matching over 11 bases. The CDR3 totals 14 residues. V gave up 3 bases and J gave up 8 bases; unmatched junction bases: 5. Germline values: CDR1 KGHSH, CDR2 LQKENI. CDR3 sequence reads: CASSPAGTGGEAFF. CDR3 coding DNA: TGTGCCAGCTCACCCGCAGGGACAGGGGGAGAAGCTTTCTTT. Full variable domain (outside the CDR3, taken from reference TRBV18 and TRBJ1-1): NAGVMQNPRHLVRRRGQEARLRCSPMKGHSHVYWYRQLPEEGLKFMVYLQKENIIDESGMPKERFSAEFPKEGPSILRIQQVVRGDSAAYFCASSPAGTGGEAFFGQGTRLTVV.

This chain links TRBV7-3 with TRBJ2-5; D may correspond to TRBD1 or TRBD2 (5 bases each). The CDR3 is 15 residues long. Trimming took 5 bases from V and 2 from J, leaving 15 bases between them. Germline V gene data show CDR1 as SGHTA and CDR2 as FQGTGA. This CDR3 reads CASSPGGGQQETQYF. The CDR3 DNA reads TGTGCCAGCAGCCCTGGGGGTGGACAACAAGAGACCCAGTACTTC.

The chain employs TRBV11-2 and TRBJ1-1, with 7 bases matching TRBD1. CDR1 SGHAT and CDR2 FQNNGV come from the germline V gene. The CDR3 has 14 residues. With 3 bases clipped from V and 4 bases from J, the junction kept 5 bases outside the gene matches. The CDR3 DNA sequence: TGTGCCAGCAGCTTCTCAGGGGGTCTCACTGAAGCTTTCTTT. It encodes CASSFSGGLTEAFF.

A remark on this clonotype: A much larger clone differs by one base, so this may be a read error. The chain joins TRBV10-2 to TRBJ2-7, with 7 bases matching TRBD1. This CDR3 comprises 12 residues. Germline V gene lookup returns CDR1 WSHSY and CDR2 SAAADI. The DNA for the CDR3 is TGTGCCAGCAGTGACAGGGCCTACGAGCAGTACTTC. Protein: CASSDRAYEQYF.

This clonotype occurred a few times. The chain has TRBV19 and TRBJ1-5; no firm D call. CDR1 and CDR2 (germline): LNHDA, SQIVND (reference sequence). Trimming left V 7 bases short and J 4 bases short, with 17 bases between. The length of the CDR3 is 15 residues. In DNA form, the CDR3 reads TGTGCCAGTACCCCCTTTGAGGGTGGGAATCAGCCCCAGCATTTT. As protein: CASTPFEGGNQPQHF.

The V and J genes are TRBV5-6 and TRBJ1-3, with no clear D. The CDR3 length is 16 residues. V was pared by 1 base and J by 6 bases, with 17 bases between. Germline CDR1 reads SGHDT; CDR2 reads YYEEEE. The CDR3 protein is CASSLWARILENTIYF. The CDR3 bases are TGTGCCAGCAGCTTGTGGGCCAGGATACTGGAAAACACCATATATTTT.

This clonotype was counted ten times or more. This rearrangement joins TRBV15 to TRBJ1-2, with D maybe TRBD1 (6 bases). V gave up 0 bases and J gave up 8 bases, with 19 bases separating them. Germline lookup yields CDR1 LNHNV and CDR2 YYDKDF (reference sequence). The CDR3 runs to 16 residues. The CDR3 protein is CATSRDWDIRGYGYTF. DNA for the CDR3: TGTGCCACCAGCAGAGACTGGGACATCCGAGGATACGGCTACACCTTC.

This clonotype was recorded a few times. The genes are TRBV29-1 and TRBJ2-7; TRBD2 is a possible D gene (6 bases). Germline-derived CDR1 and CDR2 are SQVTM and ANQGSEA. This CDR3 has 15 residues. The V and J ends lost 0 bases and 1 base respectively, with 13 bases between them. CDR3 loop: CSVEEAGLSSYEQYF. The CDR3 coding sequence is TGCAGCGTTGAAGAGGCAGGACTATCTTCCTACGAGCAGTACTTC.

This clonotype was counted only a few times. The chain couples TRBV3-1 to TRBJ1-2; D is ambiguous. Germline-derived CDR1 and CDR2 are LGHDT and YNNKEL (reference sequence). The CDR3 totals 13 residues. V was clipped by 5 bases and J by 7 bases, with 14 bases between them. CDR3 sequence: CASSDPGGRGYTF. CDR3 in DNA: TGTGCCAGCAGCGACCCCGGAGGCCGTGGCTACACCTTC.

This clonotype came up a few times. This chain uses TRBV29-1 with TRBJ1-1; 12 nucleotides match TRBD1. V was clipped by 3 bases and J by 6 bases; unmatched bases: 8. This CDR3 comprises 15 residues. Looked up from germline, CDR1 is SQVTM and CDR2 is ANQGSEA. This CDR3 reads CSVDGTGGLLAEAFF. CDR3 sequence (DNA): TGCAGCGTTGACGGGACAGGGGGCCTTCTTGCTGAAGCTTTCTTT. Supplemented by reference TRBV29-1 and TRBJ1-1, the full variable domain reads SAVISQKPSRDICQRGTSLTIQCQVDSQVTMMFWYRQQPGQSLTLIATANQGSEATYESGFVIDKFPISRPNLTFSTLTVSNMSPEDSSIYLCSVDGTGGLLAEAFFGQGTRLTVV.

This clonotype was seen ten or more times. This chain joins TRBV2 and TRBJ2-7; TRBD2 is a possible D gene (5 bases). CDR3 length equals 12 residues. V lost 6 bases to trimming and J lost 4 bases, with 10 bases between them. Germline V gives CDR1 SNHLY, CDR2 FYNNEI. CDR3 sequence (DNA): TGTGCCAGCAGGGGAGACGAATACGAGCAGTACTTC. Protein product: CASRGDEYEQYF.

The rearrangement joins TRBV6-2 or TRBV6-3 to TRBJ1-2; D ambiguous. The CDR3 runs to 15 residues. V lost 0 bases and J 4 bases, leaving 12 bases between the germline ends. Germline assignment: CDR1 MNHEY and CDR2 SVGEGT. CDR3 coding DNA: TGTGCCAGCAGTTACTCGAGGTCAGGTCTCTATGGCTACACCTTC. This encodes CASSYSRSGLYGYTF.

The V call is TRBV19, the J call TRBJ2-7, with D unclear. The CDR3 has 15 residues. The germline V gene has CDR1 LNHDA and CDR2 SQIVND (reference sequence). V was clipped by 1 base and J by 6 bases, with 16 bases between them. DNA of the CDR3: TGTGCCAGTAGTATAGGTCAGGAAAGAAGTGGCGAGCAGTACTTC. This encodes CASSIGQERSGEQYF.

The gene calls are TRBV6-1 and TRBJ1-2; 8 bases map to TRBD1. Germline V gives CDR1 MNHNS, CDR2 SASEGT. There are 16 residues in the CDR3. The ends lost 7 bases at V and 3 bases at J; junction bases unmatched: 13. The CDR3 bases are TGTGCCAGCACCCAGGGATCAGGGGGCGCCGACTATGGCTACACCTTC. This codes for CASTQGSGGADYGYTF.

The V call is TRBV4-1, the J call TRBJ1-2, with D possibly matching TRBD1 (5 bases). The V gene's germline CDR1 is MGHRA and CDR2 YSYEKL. V gave up 0 bases and J gave up 0 bases, with 8 bases separating them. CDR3 length equals 15 residues. CDR3 bases: TGCGCCAGCAGCCAAGAATCAGGGACTAACTATGGCTACACCTTC. This encodes CASSQESGTNYGYTF.

This clonotype was detected only a few times. The rearrangement uses TRBV7-2 and TRBJ1-2, with D maybe TRBD1 (6 bases). The CDR3 runs 16 residues. In germline, CDR1 is SGHTA, CDR2 FQGNSA. V was clipped by 5 bases and J by 5 bases, with 21 bases between them. This chain's CDR3 is CASSLTPGGGRYGYTF. The CDR3 nucleotides read TGTGCCAGCAGCCTTACCCCTGGGGGCGGGAGGTATGGCTACACCTTC.

V is TRBV10-3 and J is TRBJ2-2; 13 bases map to TRBD2. CDR1 ENHRY and CDR2 SYGVKD come from the germline V gene. CDR3 length: 17 residues. The junction had 5 bases not matched to a gene; V was cut back by 0 bases and J by 7 bases. This CDR3 is CAISESGLAGDNGELFF. As DNA, the CDR3 is TGTGCCATCAGTGAGTCAGGACTAGCGGGAGACAACGGGGAGCTGTTTTTT.